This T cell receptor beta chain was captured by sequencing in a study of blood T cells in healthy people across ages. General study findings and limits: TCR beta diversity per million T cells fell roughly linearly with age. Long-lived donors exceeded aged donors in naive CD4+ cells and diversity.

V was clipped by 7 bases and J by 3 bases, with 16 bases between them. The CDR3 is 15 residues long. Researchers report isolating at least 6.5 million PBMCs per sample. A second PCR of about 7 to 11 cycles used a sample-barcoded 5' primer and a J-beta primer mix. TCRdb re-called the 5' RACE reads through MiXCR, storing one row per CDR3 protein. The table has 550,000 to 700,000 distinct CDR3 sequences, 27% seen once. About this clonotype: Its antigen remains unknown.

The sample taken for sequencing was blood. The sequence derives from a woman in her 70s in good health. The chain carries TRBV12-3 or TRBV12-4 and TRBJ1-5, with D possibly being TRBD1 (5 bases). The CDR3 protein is CASNAPGGLNQPQHF. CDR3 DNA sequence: TGTGCCAGCAACGCCCCGGGGGGACTCAATCAGCCCCAGCATTTT.